Shown below are 22 T cell receptor beta chains from a single sample sequenced in a study of cytomegalovirus exposure and HLA in healthy donors. PCR used 60 Vbeta primers and 13 Jbeta primers. The table came from immunoSEQ multiplex PCR; TCRdb's copy has only in-frame clones and leaves some out. The table lists under 200,000 clones, roughly 79% of them singletons, with about 1.4% in the top ten. The sample comprised PBMCs. The receptors shown here come from a man aged 35 to 55 in good health and CMV-seronegative.

This clone was found a few times. The genes are TRBV9 and TRBJ2-5; TRBD2 aligns across 12 bases. Germline CDR1 reads SGDLS; CDR2 reads YYNGEE. With V trimmed by 0 bases and J by 5 bases, 8 bases remained unmatched. The CDR3 runs 17 residues. In nucleotides, the CDR3 is TGTGCCAGCAGCGTAGAGGCTAGCGGGAGGGCCGTGGAGACCCAGTACTTC. Protein sequence: CASSVEASGRAVETQYF. The entire variable domain, with the rest obtained from reference TRBV9 and TRBJ2-5, is as follows: DSGVTQTPKHLITATGQRVTLRCSPRSGDLSVYWYQQSLDQGLQFLIQYYNGEERAKGNILERFSAQQFPDLHSELNLSSLELGDSALYFCASSVEASGRAVETQYFGPGTRLLVL.

This clone turned up a few times. The V gene is TRBV25-1, the J gene TRBJ2-3; D remains ambiguous. The CDR3 has 13 amino acids. Germline CDR1 MGHDK, CDR2 SYGVNS. Trimming pared 7 bases from V and 5 bases from J, leaving 13 bases between. For the CDR3, the DNA is TGTGCCAGCACTTCTAATACCAAAGATACGCAGTATTTT. Its translation: CASTSNTKDTQYF.

This clone was detected only a few times. V is TRBV28 and J is TRBJ1-1; no definite D call. This CDR3 has 12 residues. Germline CDR1 reads MDHEN; CDR2 reads SYDVKM. Trimming removed 8 bases from V and 4 bases from J, with 11 bases in between. Here the CDR3 reads CASAGIFTEAFF. Written as DNA, the CDR3 is TGTGCCAGCGCGGGGATTTTCACTGAAGCTTTCTTT.

The genes are TRBV7-8 and TRBJ1-1; a weak D match, TRBD1 (6 bases). Per germline, CDR1 SGHVS and CDR2 FQNEAQ. There are 15 residues in the CDR3. V lost 4 bases and J lost 0, with 12 bases in between. This chain's CDR3 is CASSSQQGLNTEAFF. As DNA, the CDR3 is TGTGCCAGCAGCTCACAACAGGGCCTGAACACTGAAGCTTTCTTT.

The rearrangement uses TRBV28 and TRBJ2-1; 9 positions agree with TRBD1. This CDR3 spans 17 amino acids. Trimming took 4 bases from V and 1 from J; bases not matched to a gene: 8. CDR1 and CDR2 from the germline V gene are MDHEN and SYDVKM. CDR3 protein: CASSSTPGQGSYNEQFF. The DNA of the CDR3 is TGTGCCAGCAGTTCAACTCCGGGACAGGGTTCCTACAATGAGCAGTTCTTC.

The rearrangement uses TRBV2 and TRBJ1-1; a possible D gene is TRBD1 (5 bases). The germline V gene encodes CDR1 SNHLY and CDR2 FYNNEI. The CDR3 totals 13 residues. V dropped 3 bases and J dropped 10 bases, with 15 bases sitting between them. The CDR3 region has the DNA TGTGCCAGCAGTGATCCCAGGGTTACAGCAGCTTTCTTT. This sequence encodes CASSDPRVTAAFF.

This clone was observed a handful of times. The J gene is TRBJ2-7, the V gene TRBV5-5, with D possibly being TRBD2 (6 bases). CDR1 and CDR2 from the germline V gene are SGHKS and YYEKEE (reference sequence). There are 16 residues in the CDR3. V was shortened by 4 bases and J by 1 base, with 18 bases between the two germline ends. The CDR3 DNA is TGTGCCAGCAGCCAGTCTCCGGGACTGGGGTCCTACGAGCAGTACTTC. Its translation: CASSQSPGLGSYEQYF. Full variable domain (rest looked up from reference TRBV5-5 and TRBJ2-7): DAGVTQSPTHLIKTRGQQVTLRCSPISGHKSVSWYQQVLGQGPQFIFQYYEKEERGRGNFPDRFSARQFPNYSSELNVNALLLGDSALYLCASSQSPGLGSYEQYFGPGTRLTVT.

This chain links TRBV5-1 with TRBJ2-3; TRBD2 matches at 14 bases. V gave up 8 bases and J gave up 4 bases; unmatched junction bases: 6. This CDR3 comprises 15 residues. Germline assignment: CDR1 SGHRS and CDR2 YFSETQ. The CDR3, as DNA: TGCGCCAGTAGGAGACTAGCGGGAGGGGCAGATACGCAGTATTTT. Protein sequence: CASRRLAGGADTQYF.

The chain links TRBV27 to TRBJ2-7; 8 nucleotides match TRBD2. Per germline, CDR1 MNHEY and CDR2 SMNVEV (reference sequence). This CDR3 spans 15 amino acids. J lost 4 bases, V lost 2 bases, and 7 bases had no gene match. CDR3 DNA sequence: TGTGCCAGCAGTTTAAAGCTAGCGGGCCCGTACGAGCAGTACGTC. Amino acid sequence: CASSLKLAGPYEQYV.

The genes are TRBV27 and TRBJ1-3; 9 bases agree with TRBD1. Germline-derived CDR1 and CDR2 are MNHEY and SMNVEV (reference sequence). The ends lost 0 bases at V and 4 bases at J; junction bases unmatched: 7. This CDR3 is built from 17 residues. The CDR3 DNA reads TGTGCCAGCAGTTTATCTTGGGGACAGGGATTCGGAAACACCATATATTTT. This translates into CASSLSWGQGFGNTIYF.

V gene TRBV7-2 combines with J gene TRBJ2-1, with TRBD2 identical over 7 bases. This CDR3 comprises 16 residues. Per germline, CDR1 SGHTA and CDR2 FQGNSA. The trim removed 0 bases at V and 9 bases at J, leaving 11 bases unmatched. The CDR3 DNA follows: TGTGCCAGCAGCTTAGCCGGCGGACTAGAAGTATTTGAGCAGTTCTTC. Its protein product is CASSLAGGLEVFEQFF.

The CDR3 reads CASSPQGEQFF. The CDR3 DNA follows: TGTGCCAGCTCACCGCAGGGGGAGCAGTTCTTC. V is TRBV18 and J is TRBJ2-1; TRBD1 might be the D (6 bases). The V gene lost 3 bases and the J gene lost 10 bases, with 7 bases spanning the gap. There are 11 residues in the CDR3. Germline-derived CDR1 and CDR2 are KGHSH and LQKENI.

The rearrangement links TRBV5-1 to TRBJ2-3, with 10 bases that match TRBD2. The V gene end was trimmed by 0 bases and the J gene end by 0 bases; junction bases not matched to a gene: 7. Per germline, CDR1 SGHRS and CDR2 YFSETQ. The length of the CDR3 is 18 residues. The CDR3 sequence: CASSLEGYSGRSTDTQYF. CDR3 nucleotides: TGCGCCAGCAGCTTGGAAGGCTATAGCGGGAGGAGCACAGATACGCAGTATTTT.

This clone has a single count. Other DNA variants within this sample encode the same CDR3. The chain couples TRBV11-2 to TRBJ2-1, with D possibly being TRBD2 (6 bases). V was trimmed by 1 base and J by 4 bases, leaving 11 bases between them. The CDR3 consists of 15 residues. The germline CDR1 and CDR2 sequences are SGHAT and FQNNGV. The CDR3 spells CASSLGSGGYNEQFF. The CDR3 DNA sequence: TGTGCCAGCAGCTTAGGGTCCGGGGGATACAATGAGCAGTTCTTC. Together with reference TRBV11-2 and TRBJ2-1, the CDR3 gives the full variable domain: EAGVAQSPRYKIIEKRQSVAFWCNPISGHATLYWYQQILGQGPKLLIQFQNNGVVDDSQLPKDRFSAERLKGVDSTLKIQPAKLEDSAVYLCASSLGSGGYNEQFFGPGTRLTVL.

The chain has TRBV6-1 and TRBJ2-7; TRBD2 might be the D (5 bases). V was pared by 7 bases and J by 6 bases, with 10 bases between. This CDR3 has 11 residues. Germline-derived CDR1 and CDR2 are MNHNS and SASEGT. CDR3 protein: CASTRGPEQYV. The CDR3 nucleotides read TGTGCCAGCACCAGAGGGCCCGAGCAGTACGTC.

This chain joins TRBV18 and TRBJ1-6; 9 bases are a match to TRBD1. Unmatched junction bases numbered 7, after V lost 2 bases and J lost 5 bases. CDR1 is KGHSH and CDR2 is LQKENI in the germline V gene. This CDR3 is 17 amino acids long. CDR3 region: CASSPFRTGANNSPLHF. CDR3 DNA sequence: TGTGCCAGCTCACCATTCCGGACAGGGGCCAATAATTCACCCCTCCACTTT.

The V gene is TRBV11-2, the J gene TRBJ2-7, with TRBD1 identical over 8 bases. The CDR3 totals 14 residues. The V gene's germline CDR1 is SGHAT and CDR2 FQNNGV. The ends lost 4 bases at V and 2 bases at J; junction bases unmatched: 4. This CDR3 is CASSSQDRAYEQYV. The CDR3 DNA is TGTGCCAGCAGCTCCCAGGACAGGGCCTACGAGCAGTACGTC.

This clone was picked up one time. The chain recombines TRBV7-2 with TRBJ2-1; 9 nucleotides agree with TRBD2. This CDR3 region has 13 residues. The germline V gene encodes CDR1 SGHTA and CDR2 FQGNSA. With V trimmed by 5 bases and J by 6 bases, 2 bases remained unmatched. The CDR3 sequence: CASSPSGVNEQFF. CDR3 DNA sequence: TGTGCCAGCAGCCCTAGCGGGGTCAATGAGCAGTTCTTC.

This chain uses TRBV6-5 with TRBJ2-5; no definite D call. This CDR3 spans 13 amino acids. Per the germline V gene, CDR1 is MNHEY and CDR2 is SVGAGI. The ends were cut back, 6 bases at V and 4 bases at J, with 12 bases in the middle. The CDR3 DNA reads TGTGCCAGCAGACAGTTCGGATCAGAGACCCAGTACTTC. It specifies CASRQFGSETQYF.

The rearrangement uses TRBV5-1 and TRBJ2-1; 10 nucleotides line up with TRBD2. Germline lookup yields CDR1 SGHRS and CDR2 YFSETQ. The CDR3 totals 17 residues. The V and J ends lost 4 bases and 4 bases, in that order; junction bases with no gene match: 11. The chain's CDR3 is CASSQDPSGSPYNEQFF. The CDR3 DNA is TGCGCCAGCAGCCAAGACCCTAGCGGGAGCCCTTACAATGAGCAGTTCTTC.

This chain links TRBV10-3 with TRBJ2-7; perhaps TRBD1 as D (5 bases). CDR1 is ENHRY, CDR2 SYGVKD, per germline. Deletions cut 0 bases from V and 2 bases from J, with 11 bases between. The CDR3 runs to 15 residues. CDR3 nucleotide sequence: TGTGCCATCAGTGAGTCCGCAGGGCCTACCTACGAGCAGTACGTC. It translates to CAISESAGPTYEQYV.

CDR3 DNA: TGTGCCAGCAGACGATTCGGACTGGAGGAGACCCAGTACTTC. It specifies CASRRFGLEETQYF. The chain carries TRBV6-6 and TRBJ2-5; TRBD2 might be the D (5 bases). Trimming cost V 6 bases and J 5 bases, with 16 bases left between them. The CDR3 is 14 residues long. Germline V gene data show CDR1 as MNHNY and CDR2 as SVGAGI (reference sequence).